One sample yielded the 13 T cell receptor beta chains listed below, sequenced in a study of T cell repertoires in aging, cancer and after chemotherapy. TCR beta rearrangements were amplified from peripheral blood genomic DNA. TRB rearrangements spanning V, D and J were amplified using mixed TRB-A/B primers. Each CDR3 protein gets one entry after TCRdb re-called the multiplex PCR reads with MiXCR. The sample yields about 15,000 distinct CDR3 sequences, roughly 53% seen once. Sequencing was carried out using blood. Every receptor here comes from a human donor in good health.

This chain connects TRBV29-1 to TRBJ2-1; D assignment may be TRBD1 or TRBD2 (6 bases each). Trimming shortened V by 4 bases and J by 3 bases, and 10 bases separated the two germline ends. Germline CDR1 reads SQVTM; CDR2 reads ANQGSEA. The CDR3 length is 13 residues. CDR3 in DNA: TGCAGCGTTGCCGGGGGACACTACAATGAGCAGTTCTTC. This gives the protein CSVAGGHYNEQFF.

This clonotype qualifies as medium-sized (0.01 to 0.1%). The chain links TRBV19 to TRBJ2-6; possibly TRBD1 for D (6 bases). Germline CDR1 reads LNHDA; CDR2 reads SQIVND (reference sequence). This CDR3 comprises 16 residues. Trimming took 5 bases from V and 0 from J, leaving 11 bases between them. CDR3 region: CASSWDTLSGANVLTF. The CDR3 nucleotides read TGTGCCAGTAGTTGGGACACTCTCTCTGGGGCCAACGTCCTGACTTTC.

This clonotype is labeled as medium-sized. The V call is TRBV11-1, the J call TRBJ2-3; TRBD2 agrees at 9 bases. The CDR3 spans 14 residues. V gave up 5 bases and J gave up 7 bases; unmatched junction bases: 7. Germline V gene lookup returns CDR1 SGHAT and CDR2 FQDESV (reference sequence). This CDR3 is CASSPGTSSNTQYF. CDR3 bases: TGTGCCAGCAGCCCGGGGACTAGCTCGAATACGCAGTATTTT.

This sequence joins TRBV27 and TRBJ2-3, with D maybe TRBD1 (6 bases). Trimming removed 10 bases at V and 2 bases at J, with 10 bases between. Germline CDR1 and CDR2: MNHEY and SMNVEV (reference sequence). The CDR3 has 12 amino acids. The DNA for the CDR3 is TGTGCCACTCGACAGGTCACAGATACGCAGTATTTT. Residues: CATRQVTDTQYF.

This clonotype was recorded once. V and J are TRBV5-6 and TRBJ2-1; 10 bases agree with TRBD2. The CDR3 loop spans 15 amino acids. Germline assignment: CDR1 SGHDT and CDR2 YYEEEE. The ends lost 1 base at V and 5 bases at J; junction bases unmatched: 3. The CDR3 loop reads CASSLLAGGHNEQFF. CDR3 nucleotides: TGTGCCAGCAGCTTGTTAGCGGGAGGCCACAATGAGCAGTTCTTC.

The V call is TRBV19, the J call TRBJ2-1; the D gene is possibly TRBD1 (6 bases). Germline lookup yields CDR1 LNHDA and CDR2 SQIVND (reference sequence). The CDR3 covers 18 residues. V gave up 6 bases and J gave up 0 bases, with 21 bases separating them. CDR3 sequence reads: CASRTLQGSISSYNEQFF. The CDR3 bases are TGTGCCAGTAGGACCTTACAGGGTAGTATTAGCTCCTACAATGAGCAGTTCTTC.

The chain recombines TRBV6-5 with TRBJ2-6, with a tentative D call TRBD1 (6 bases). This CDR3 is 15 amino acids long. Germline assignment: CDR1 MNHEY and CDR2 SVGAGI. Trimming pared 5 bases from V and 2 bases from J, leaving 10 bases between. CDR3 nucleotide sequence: TGTGCCAGCAGTGAAAGGGGGACTGGGGCCAACGTCCTGACTTTC. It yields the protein CASSERGTGANVLTF.

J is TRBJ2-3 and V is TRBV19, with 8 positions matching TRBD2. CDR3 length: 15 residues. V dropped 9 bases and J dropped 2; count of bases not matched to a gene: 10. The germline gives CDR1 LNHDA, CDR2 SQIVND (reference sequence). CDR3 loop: CASSRKLAATDTQYF. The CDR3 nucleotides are TGTGCCAGCAGCCGAAAACTAGCGGCCACAGATACGCAGTATTTT.

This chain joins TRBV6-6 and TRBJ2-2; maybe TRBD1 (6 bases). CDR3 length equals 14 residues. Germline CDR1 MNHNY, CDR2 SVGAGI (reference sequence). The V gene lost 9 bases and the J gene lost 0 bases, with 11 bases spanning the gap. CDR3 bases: TGTGCCAGTAAACAGGGAGCGAACACCGGGGAGCTGTTTTTT. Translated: CASKQGANTGELFF.

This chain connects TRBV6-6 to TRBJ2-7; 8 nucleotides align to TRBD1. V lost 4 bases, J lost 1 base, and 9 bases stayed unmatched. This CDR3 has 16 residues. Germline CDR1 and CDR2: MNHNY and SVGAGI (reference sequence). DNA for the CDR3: TGTGCCAGCAGTTGGCCGGACAGGGACCTTTCCTACGAGCAGTACTTC. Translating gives CASSWPDRDLSYEQYF.

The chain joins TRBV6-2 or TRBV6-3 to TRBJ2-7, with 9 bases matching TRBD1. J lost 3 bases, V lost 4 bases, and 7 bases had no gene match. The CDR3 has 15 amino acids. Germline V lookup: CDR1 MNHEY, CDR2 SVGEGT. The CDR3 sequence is CASSSPGQGLYEQYF. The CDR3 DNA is TGTGCCAGCAGTTCCCCGGGACAGGGACTCTACGAGCAGTACTTC.

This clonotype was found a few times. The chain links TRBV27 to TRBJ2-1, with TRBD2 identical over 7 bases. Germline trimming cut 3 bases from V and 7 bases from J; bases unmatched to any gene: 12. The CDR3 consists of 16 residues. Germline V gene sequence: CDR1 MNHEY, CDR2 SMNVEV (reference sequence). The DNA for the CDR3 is TGTGCCAGCAGTTTCATCGGTCCTGGGGGGGGGAATGAGCAGTTCTTC. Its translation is CASSFIGPGGGNEQFF.

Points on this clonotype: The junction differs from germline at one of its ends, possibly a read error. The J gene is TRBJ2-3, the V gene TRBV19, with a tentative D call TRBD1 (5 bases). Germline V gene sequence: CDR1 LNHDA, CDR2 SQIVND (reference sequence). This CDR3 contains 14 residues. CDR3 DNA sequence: TGTGCCAGTAGTATCGGCAGGGCGGACGATACGAAGTATTTT. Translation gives CASSIGRADDTKYF.